These 6 T cell receptor beta chains were all obtained from the same sample, sequenced in a study. TCRdb analysed the 5' RACE reads with MiXCR anew, one entry per CDR3 protein. The data show about 47,000 distinct CDR3 sequences, about 28% seen once. The specimen sequenced was naive CD4+ T cells sorted from blood. This sample's subset: naive CD4+ T cells, CD4+CD45RA+CD25-. The receptor source for this set is a female donor with breast cancer.

This clonotype showed up just a few times. This chain links TRBV7-9 with TRBJ1-1; D may be TRBD1 (5 bases). The CDR3 loop spans 15 amino acids. Looked up from germline, CDR1 is SEHNR and CDR2 is FQNEAQ (reference sequence). Trimming shortened V by 6 bases and J by 4 bases, and 18 bases separated the two germline ends. The CDR3 DNA reads as TGTGCCAGCAGACCAAGCGCAGGGTTGTCCACTGAAGCTTTCTTT. Residues: CASRPSAGLSTEAFF.

This clonotype was recorded many times. The V call is TRBV12-3 or TRBV12-4, the J call TRBJ2-3; 10 bases are a match to TRBD1. The V segment lost 5 bases and the J segment 3 bases; nucleotides outside the gene matches: 8. The CDR3 loop spans 16 amino acids. The CDR3 sequence is CASSSPDRGRTDTQYF. CDR3 DNA sequence: TGTGCCAGCAGTAGCCCTGACAGGGGGCGGACAGATACGCAGTATTTT.

This clonotype was observed a few times. The chain carries TRBV20-1 and TRBJ2-3; the match to TRBD2 covers 9 bases. CDR3 length equals 16 residues. Germline lookup yields CDR1 DFQATT and CDR2 SNEGSKA (reference sequence). With 2 bases clipped from V and 2 bases from J, the junction kept 8 bases outside the gene matches. CDR3 nucleotides: TGCAGTGCTAGACCGAACCTAGCGGGATTCACAGATACGCAGTATTTT. Amino acid sequence: CSARPNLAGFTDTQYF.

This rearrangement joins TRBV27 to TRBJ1-1; D is unresolved. V dropped 1 base and J dropped 5 bases, with 17 bases sitting between them. The CDR3 has 16 amino acids. Germline CDR1 reads MNHEY; CDR2 reads SMNVEV (reference sequence). CDR3 nucleotides: TGTGCCAGCAGTTTATTGGGAAGGAGGGTAAATACTGAAGCTTTCTTT. Its translation is CASSLLGRRVNTEAFF.

The table lists this clonotype with many counts. The chain is built from TRBV20-1 and TRBJ2-7; D unresolved. The length of the CDR3 is 11 residues. The V and J ends lost 1 base and 5 bases respectively, with 6 bases between them. Germline CDR1 and CDR2: DFQATT and SNEGSKA (reference sequence). This chain's CDR3 is CSARVADEQYF. The CDR3 DNA follows: TGCAGTGCTAGAGTCGCGGACGAGCAGTACTTC.

The chain combines TRBV5-1 with TRBJ2-5; TRBD2 is a possible D gene (7 bases). V was cut by 4 bases and J by 4 bases, with 14 bases left in between. CDR1 is SGHRS and CDR2 is YFSETQ in the germline V gene. This CDR3 has 14 residues. The CDR3 is CASSPGGGVETQYF. CDR3 in DNA: TGCGCCAGCAGCCCTGGGGGGGGCGTAGAGACCCAGTACTTC.